The clone carrying this T cell receptor (beta chain) occurred many times. Its antigen is unidentified. This record belongs to a study of tumor-infiltrating lymphocytes in primary liver carcinoma. Looking at the study overall: There were roughly 3.5 to 7.13 million productive TCRbeta reads per sample, a yield similar across tissue types.

Whole-study results and caveats: Lesser overlap characterized tumor-adjacent and tumor-blood pairs relative to tumor region pairs.

Taking roughly 20-34 mg of unsorted bulk tissue, the authors co-extracted RNA and DNA. The patients, who had chronic HBV infection, were treatment-naive (untreated). Using a constant-region primer together with ProtoScript II reverse transcriptase, TCR beta cDNA was made from about 500 ng of total RNA. Slightly modified ARM-PCR with three nested multiplex PCR rounds yielded TCR beta libraries. With TRBV1-TRBV30 forward primers and a C-beta reverse primer, the first two PCR rounds were run for roughly 9 cycles each. TCRdb re-analysed the multiplex PCR reads in MiXCR, keeping a single row per CDR3 protein. The table lists 75,000 to 80,000 distinct CDR3 sequences, 69% of them singletons, with approximately 26% in the top ten. This CDR3 has 17 amino acids. Unmatched junction bases numbered 10, after V lost 4 bases and J lost 1 base. Germline V gene lookup returns CDR1 GTSNPN and CDR2 SVGIG (reference sequence).

The chain couples TRBV30 to TRBJ2-1, with 10 bases fitting TRBD2. The sample taken for sequencing was tumor-adjacent normal liver tissue. This receptor was identified in a man aged 40-49 years with primary liver carcinoma and hepatitis B virus infection. The CDR3 DNA reads TGTGCCTGGATAGGTCCTGGACTAGCGGAATCCTACAATGAGCAGTTCTTC. This codes for CAWIGPGLAESYNEQFF.